Following are 3 T cell receptor beta chains from one sample sequenced in a study of regulatory T cells in long-lasting Graves disease. Documented time point: newly diagnosed GD, antithyroid drugs for less than 3 months. From PBMCs, RNA was extracted and then used to make the TCR library. Sequencing libraries for TCR beta were prepared with iRepertoire HTBI primers and Arm-PCR of CDR3 regions. A single record per CDR3 protein comes from TCRdb applying MiXCR to the multiplex PCR reads. Seen here are over 300,000 distinct CDR3 sequences, less than 20% observed once, and the top ten hold approximately 21%. The specimen comprised peripheral blood mononuclear cells (PBMCs), sampled at new diagnosis, from a patient treated with antithyroid drugs. The receptors derive from a female donor with Graves disease.

This clonotype has only a few counts. This rearrangement joins TRBV6-1 to TRBJ1-3, with D uncertain. The germline CDR1 and CDR2 sequences are MNHNS and SASEGT. The V end was cut by 5 bases, the J end by 2 bases, with 7 bases between. The CDR3 totals 13 residues. As DNA, the CDR3 is TGTGCCAGCAGTCGGTCGACTGGAAACACCATATATTTT. This translates into CASSRSTGNTIYF.

This clonotype was seen more than once but under ten times. V is TRBV25-1 and J is TRBJ2-1; D unresolved. The CDR3 is 12 residues long. V lost 2 bases, J lost 12 bases, and 11 bases lay in between. Germline V lookup: CDR1 MGHDK, CDR2 SYGVNS. The CDR3 loop is CASSEAAFGQFF. The CDR3 DNA reads as TGTGCCAGCAGTGAAGCAGCTTTCGGGCAGTTCTTC.

This clonotype showed up many times. CDR3 amino acids: CSASDPRLAGPEAFF. The CDR3 nucleotides are TGCAGTGCTAGTGATCCCCGCTTGGCGGGACCTGAAGCTTTCTTT. V gene TRBV20-1 combines with J gene TRBJ1-1, with D possibly being TRBD1 (5 bases). The CDR3 is made up of 15 amino acids. CDR1 is DFQATT and CDR2 is SNEGSKA in the germline V gene (reference sequence). V lost 3 bases and J lost 6, with 20 bases in between.